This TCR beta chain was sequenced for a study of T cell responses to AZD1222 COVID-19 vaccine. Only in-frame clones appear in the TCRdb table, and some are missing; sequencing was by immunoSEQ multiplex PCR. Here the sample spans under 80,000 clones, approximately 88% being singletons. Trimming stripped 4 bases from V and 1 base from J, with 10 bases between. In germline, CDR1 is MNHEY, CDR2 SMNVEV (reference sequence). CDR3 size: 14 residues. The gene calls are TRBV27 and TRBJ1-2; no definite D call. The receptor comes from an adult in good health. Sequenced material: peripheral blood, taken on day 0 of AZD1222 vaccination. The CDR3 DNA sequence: TGTGCCAGCAGTTCCCGGGAGGATAACTATGGCTACACCTTC. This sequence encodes CASSSREDNYGYTF.